The 18 T cell receptor beta chains listed next were all sequenced from one sample in a study of cytomegalovirus exposure and HLA in healthy donors. Primers for the PCR totalled 60 Vbeta and 13 Jbeta. TCRdb's copy holds only in-frame clones and misses some; the assay was immunoSEQ multiplex PCR. The repertoire consists of about 100,000 clones, with roughly 85% occurring once and the leading ten covering about 3.9%. Sequences were obtained from PBMCs. These receptors came from a man between 25 and 39 years old in good health and CMV-seronegative.

A single count supports this clone. This chain joins TRBV27 and TRBJ1-4; 9 nucleotides match TRBD1. CDR1 is MNHEY and CDR2 is SMNVEV in the germline V gene (reference sequence). Trimming took 6 bases from V and 7 from J; bases not matched to a gene: 15. This CDR3 has 17 amino acids. CDR3 sequence: CASRTGGAPSPSEKLFF. CDR3 in DNA: TGTGCCAGCAGGACAGGGGGAGCTCCATCTCCGAGTGAAAAACTGTTTTTT.

In its sample, this clone was seen a few times. CDR3 sequence reads: CASSLGQGARQPQHF. The DNA for the CDR3 is TGTGCCAGCAGCTTAGGGCAGGGGGCGAGGCAGCCCCAGCATTTT. The chain combines TRBV7-9 with TRBJ1-5; 8 bases fit TRBD1. CDR3 length: 15 residues. V gave up 1 base and J gave up 7 bases; unmatched junction bases: 6. Germline assignment: CDR1 SEHNR and CDR2 FQNEAQ (reference sequence).

There are a few counts of this clone. V gene TRBV4-3 combines with J gene TRBJ2-7, with a tentative D call TRBD1 (6 bases). Trimming took 1 base from V and 6 from J, leaving 19 bases between them. The CDR3 sequence is 16 residues long. Germline CDR1 reads LGHNA; CDR2 reads YSLEER. CDR3 protein: CASSQAVTGPPGEQYF. CDR3 nucleotide sequence: TGCGCCAGCAGCCAAGCGGTGACAGGACCTCCTGGCGAGCAGTACTTC.

The genes are TRBV5-1 and TRBJ2-7, with 11 bases lining up with TRBD1. Germline CDR1 reads SGHRS; CDR2 reads YFSETQ. The CDR3 extends over 15 amino acids. The J segment lost 4 bases and the V segment lost 4 bases, leaving 7 bases of the junction unmatched. The CDR3 loop is CASSPPGQGAYEQYF. CDR3 in DNA: TGCGCCAGCAGCCCGCCCGGACAGGGGGCGTACGAGCAGTACTTC.

The V and J genes are TRBV6-5 and TRBJ2-4; D remains ambiguous. Between the trimmed V and J ends, which lost 2 bases and 0 bases, there was a span of 5 bases. The CDR3 covers 14 residues. Germline assignment: CDR1 MNHEY and CDR2 SVGAGI. The CDR3 loop is CASSYGLAKNIQYF. The CDR3 nucleotides are TGTGCCAGCAGTTACGGGCTAGCCAAAAACATTCAGTACTTC.

J is TRBJ2-7 and V is TRBV7-9; D possibly corresponds to TRBD2 (6 bases). V lost 1 base, J lost 3 bases, and 10 bases lay in between. The germline gives CDR1 SEHNR, CDR2 FQNEAQ (reference sequence). CDR3 length equals 14 residues. The CDR3 spells CASSLGGEGYEQYF. CDR3 sequence (DNA): TGTGCCAGCAGCTTAGGCGGGGAAGGCTACGAGCAGTACTTC.

Regarding this clone: A read error may account for a junction end that differs from germline. The V gene is TRBV7-9, the J gene TRBJ1-1, with no clear D. Germline CDR1 reads SEHNR; CDR2 reads FQNEAQ (reference sequence). This CDR3 is 14 amino acids long. CDR3 in amino acids: CASTLNRLNTEAFF. The CDR3 region has the DNA TGTGCCAGCACCTTAAACAGATTGAACACTGAAGCTTTCTTT.

The chain links TRBV10-3 to TRBJ2-7; weak D call: TRBD1 (6 bases). V shed 0 bases and J shed 3 bases, with 18 bases lying between them. Looked up from germline, CDR1 is ENHRY and CDR2 is SYGVKD. This CDR3 is built from 17 residues. The CDR3 region has the DNA TGTGCCATCAGTGAGTCGGCAGGACGTGGGGACAACTACGAGCAGTACTTC. It codes for CAISESAGRGDNYEQYF.

The rearrangement links TRBV6-6 to TRBJ1-6; D is possibly TRBD1 (6 bases). There are 16 residues in the CDR3. Trimming stripped 0 bases from V and 9 bases from J, with 15 bases between. In germline, CDR1 is MNHNY, CDR2 SVGAGI (reference sequence). CDR3 in DNA: TGTGCCAGCAGTTACTCGGTTACTACAGGGATTTCACCCCTCCACTTT. It yields the protein CASSYSVTTGISPLHF.

J is TRBJ1-3 and V is TRBV19; D possibly corresponds to TRBD1 (5 bases). Trimming removed 5 bases from V and 0 bases from J, with 14 bases in between. This CDR3 spans 16 amino acids. The germline gives CDR1 LNHDA, CDR2 SQIVND (reference sequence). The DNA of the CDR3 is TGTGCCAGTAGTGACCCTGGGGCTGGCTCTGGAAACACCATATATTTT. This codes for CASSDPGAGSGNTIYF.

CDR3 nucleotides: TGCGCCAGCAGCCAAGCGGGGACAGGACCAAACACTGAAGCTTTCTTT. This encodes CASSQAGTGPNTEAFF. The V gene is TRBV4-1, the J gene TRBJ1-1; 8 bases line up with TRBD1. Germline CDR1 and CDR2: MGHRA and YSYEKL. This CDR3 region has 16 residues. Trimming took 1 base from V and 2 from J; bases not matched to a gene: 6.

CDR3 nucleotides: TGTGCCAGCAGTTACGACAGCTCGGCCCTCCACTTT. It is translated as CASSYDSSALHF. The chain is built from TRBV6-6 and TRBJ1-6; D is possibly TRBD1 (5 bases). This CDR3 contains 12 residues. CDR1 MNHNY and CDR2 SVGAGI come from the germline V gene (reference sequence). V was trimmed by 2 bases and J by 14 bases, leaving 10 bases between them.

V usage is TRBV21-1 and J usage is TRBJ2-7; the DNA was not used to check the table's D call, TRBD1. TRBV21-1 is given as a pseudogene. CDR3 size: 15 residues. As DNA, the CDR3 is TGTGCCAGCAGCAAAGCCCGACAGGGATCCCACGAGCAGTACTTC. The encoded protein is CASSKARQGSHEQYF.

The chain recombines TRBV5-6 with TRBJ1-1; TRBD1 agrees at 9 bases. Germline values: CDR1 SGHDT, CDR2 YYEEEE. V was clipped by 5 bases and J by 0 bases; unmatched bases: 11. This CDR3 region has 17 residues. CDR3 nucleotide sequence: TGTGCCAGCAGAATTGGGGTGGGACAGGGATTGAACACTGAAGCTTTCTTT. Translating gives CASRIGVGQGLNTEAFF. The whole variable domain, filled in from reference TRBV5-6 and TRBJ1-1, reads DAGVTQSPTHLIKTRGQQVTLRCSPKSGHDTVSWYQQALGQGPQFIFQYYEEEERQRGNFPDRFSGHQFPNYSSELNVNALLLGDSALYLCASRIGVGQGLNTEAFFGQGTRLTVV.

This sequence joins TRBV7-9 and TRBJ1-5, with TRBD1 identical over 7 bases. Unmatched junction bases numbered 6, after V lost 1 base and J lost 9 bases. The CDR3 totals 14 residues. The germline CDR1 and CDR2 sequences are SEHNR and FQNEAQ (reference sequence). This chain's CDR3 is CASSLGQGGLPQHF. CDR3 nucleotide sequence: TGTGCCAGCAGCTTAGGACAGGGTGGTTTGCCCCAGCATTTT.

The chain combines TRBV6-4 with TRBJ2-3; TRBD2 aligns across 11 bases. The CDR3 consists of 14 residues. Looked up from germline, CDR1 is MRHNA and CDR2 is SNTAGT. Trimming removed 4 bases from V and 8 bases from J; junction bases left unmatched: 5. The CDR3, as DNA: TGTGCCAGCAGTGTAGCGGGAGGGGATGGTACGCAGTATTTT. Protein sequence: CASSVAGGDGTQYF.

This clone was detected a few times. This CDR3 is also generated by other DNA sequences in the sample. This chain links TRBV30 with TRBJ1-5; possible D gene TRBD1, 6 bases. Trimming removed 0 bases from V and 4 bases from J, with 7 bases in between. CDR1 and CDR2 from the germline V gene are GTSNPN and SVGIG (reference sequence). There are 13 residues in the CDR3. CDR3 in DNA: TGTGCCTGGAGTGTTCAGGGGAATCAGCCCCAGCATTTT. Protein sequence: CAWSVQGNQPQHF.

The chain joins TRBV10-3 to TRBJ2-7, with 8 bases fitting TRBD1. The CDR3 totals 13 residues. Per the germline V gene, CDR1 is ENHRY and CDR2 is SYGVKD. V was pared by 9 bases and J by 4 bases, with 8 bases of the junction left unmatched. CDR3 sequence (DNA): TGTGCCATTATGGACAGGGCAAGGTACGAGCAGTACTTC. Translation gives CAIMDRARYEQYF.